The 8 T cell receptor beta chains below all came from one sample that was sequenced in a study of radiotherapy plus CTLA-4 blockade in lung cancer. Generated by immunoSEQ multiplex PCR, the TCRdb table keeps only in-frame clones and is missing some. The sample consists of tens of thousands of clones, about 88% of them appearing once. The sequenced sample was peripheral blood, obtained from a patient treated with radiotherapy plus ipilimumab. Receptors originate from a human donor with non-small cell lung cancer who had stable disease on radiotherapy plus ipilimumab.

The chain combines TRBV7-9 with TRBJ2-1; 7 positions match TRBD2. Germline CDR1 and CDR2: SEHNR and FQNEAQ (reference sequence). CDR3 length: 15 amino acids. J gave up 5 bases and V 7 bases, and 11 bases lay outside the gene matches. CDR3 loop: CASTQNAGVNNEQFF. The CDR3 DNA is TGTGCCAGCACCCAAAACGCGGGAGTAAACAATGAGCAGTTCTTC. Supplemented by reference TRBV7-9 and TRBJ2-1, the full variable domain reads DTGVSQNPRHKITKRGQNVTFRCDPISEHNRLYWYRQTLGQGPEFLTYFQNEAQLEKSRLLSDRFSAERPKGSFSTLEIQRTEQGDSAMYLCASTQNAGVNNEQFFGPGTRLTVL.

This chain uses TRBV4-1 with TRBJ2-2; 8 positions agree with TRBD2. The CDR3 loop spans 15 amino acids. Germline values: CDR1 MGHRA, CDR2 YSYEKL. The V gene end was trimmed by 4 bases and the J gene end by 4 bases; junction bases not matched to a gene: 5. The CDR3 region has the DNA TGCGCCAGCAGCCCCGGGACTAGTGTCACCGGGGAGCTGTTTTTT. Translating it yields CASSPGTSVTGELFF.

In nucleotides, the CDR3 is TGTGCCAGCAGCGGTGGGACAGACGCCACCTCTGGAAACACCATATATTTT. This sequence encodes CASSGGTDATSGNTIYF. The J gene is TRBJ1-3, the V gene TRBV9, with 7 bases identical to TRBD1. Germline assignment: CDR1 SGDLS and CDR2 YYNGEE. The CDR3 has 17 amino acids. V trimming: 3 bases; J trimming: 0 bases; junction bases outside the gene matches: 9.

This clone was seen a single time. V usage is TRBV18 and J usage is TRBJ1-2, with unresolved D. This CDR3 is 14 amino acids long. Trimming cost V 3 bases and J 1 base, with 9 bases left between them. Germline V gene data show CDR1 as KGHSH and CDR2 as LQKENI. CDR3 sequence: CASSPGGINYGYTF. The CDR3 bases are TGTGCCAGCTCACCCGGAGGGATTAACTATGGCTACACCTTC.

This clone was recorded once. V is TRBV5-1 and J is TRBJ2-3, with a weak D call TRBD2 (5 bases). Germline V gene sequence: CDR1 SGHRS, CDR2 YFSETQ. V was pared by 3 bases and J by 6 bases, with 8 bases between. The CDR3 is 12 amino acids. The DNA for the CDR3 is TGCGCCAGCAGCTACTCGGGGGATACGCAGTATTTT. This codes for CASSYSGDTQYF.

The chain couples TRBV9 to TRBJ1-3; D is unresolved. With 5 bases removed from V and 2 bases from J, the gap between germline ends came to 8 bases. CDR1 and CDR2 from the germline V gene are SGDLS and YYNGEE. The length of the CDR3 is 13 residues. The CDR3 nucleotides are TGTGCCAGCAGTCCATTGGCTGGAAACACCATATATTTT. Translation: CASSPLAGNTIYF.

The rearrangement uses TRBV5-1 and TRBJ2-3; D is perhaps TRBD1 or TRBD2 (5 bases each). The CDR3 has 14 amino acids. V lost 4 bases and J lost 10, with 19 bases in between. The germline CDR1 and CDR2 sequences are SGHRS and YFSETQ. The CDR3 sequence: CASSPGGPTGPQYF. The CDR3 DNA is TGCGCCAGCAGCCCCGGCGGACCGACGGGACCGCAGTATTTT.

This clone was recorded once. This chain connects TRBV19 to TRBJ2-1; possibly TRBD1 for D (6 bases). The CDR3 has 13 amino acids. Looked up from germline, CDR1 is LNHDA and CDR2 is SQIVND (reference sequence). V was cut by 5 bases and J by 6 bases, with 11 bases left in between. DNA of the CDR3: TGTGCCAGTAGTCTCCGGGACATCAATGAGCAGTTCTTC. Its protein is CASSLRDINEQFF.